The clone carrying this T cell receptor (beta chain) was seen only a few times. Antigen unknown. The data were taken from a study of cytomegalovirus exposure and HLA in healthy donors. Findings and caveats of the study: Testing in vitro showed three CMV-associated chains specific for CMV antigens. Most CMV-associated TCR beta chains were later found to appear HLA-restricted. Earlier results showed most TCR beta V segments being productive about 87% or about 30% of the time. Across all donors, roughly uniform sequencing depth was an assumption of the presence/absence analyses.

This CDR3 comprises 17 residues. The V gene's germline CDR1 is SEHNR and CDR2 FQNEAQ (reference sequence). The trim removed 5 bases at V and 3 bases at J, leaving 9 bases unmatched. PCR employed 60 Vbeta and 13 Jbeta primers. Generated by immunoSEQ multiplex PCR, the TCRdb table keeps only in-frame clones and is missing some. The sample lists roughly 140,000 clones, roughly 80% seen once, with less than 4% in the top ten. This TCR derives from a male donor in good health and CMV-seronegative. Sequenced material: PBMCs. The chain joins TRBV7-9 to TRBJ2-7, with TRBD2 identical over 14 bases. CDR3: CASSPRLAGGHSYEQYF. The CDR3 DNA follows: TGTGCCAGCAGCCCCCGACTAGCGGGAGGGCATAGCTACGAGCAGTACTTC.